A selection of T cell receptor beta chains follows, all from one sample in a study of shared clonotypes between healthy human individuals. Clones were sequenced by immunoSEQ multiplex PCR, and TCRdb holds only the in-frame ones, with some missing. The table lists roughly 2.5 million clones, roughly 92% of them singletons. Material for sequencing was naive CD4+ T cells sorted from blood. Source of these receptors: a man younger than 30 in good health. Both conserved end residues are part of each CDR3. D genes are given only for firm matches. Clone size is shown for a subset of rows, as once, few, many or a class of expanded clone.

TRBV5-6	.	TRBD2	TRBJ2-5	CASRMGLAGGRVETQYF	TGTGCCAGCAGGATGGGACTAGCGGGGGGCCGAGTGGAGACCCAGTACTTC
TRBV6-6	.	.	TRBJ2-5	CAGQGSIGETQYF	TGTGCCGGGCAGGGCTCGATCGGAGAGACCCAGTACTTC
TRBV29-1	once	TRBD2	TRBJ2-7	CSVLLAESSYEQYF	TGCAGCGTCCTCCTAGCGGAGAGCTCCTACGAGCAGTACTTC
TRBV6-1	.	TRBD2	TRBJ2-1	CASWTSGGLEQFF	TGTGCCAGTTGGACTAGCGGGGGGCTCGAGCAGTTCTTC
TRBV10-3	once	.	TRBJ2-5	CAISDSTGSQETQYF	TGTGCCATCAGTGATTCGACGGGGAGTCAAGAGACCCAGTACTTC
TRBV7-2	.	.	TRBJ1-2	CASSLAGLGGVGGYTF	TGTGCCAGCAGCTTAGCGGGGTTAGGGGGAGTAGGTGGCTACACCTTC
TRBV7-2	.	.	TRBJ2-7	CASSPHRAYYEQYF	TGTGCCAGCAGCCCCCATCGGGCCTATTACGAGCAGTACTTC
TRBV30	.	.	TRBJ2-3	CAWSGTYTDTQYF	TGTGCCTGGAGTGGGACATACACAGATACGCAGTATTTT
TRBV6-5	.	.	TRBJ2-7	CASSQGHSYEQYF	TGTGCCAGCAGTCAGGGACACTCCTACGAGCAGTACTTC
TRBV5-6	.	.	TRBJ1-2	CASSLPSYGYTF	TGTGCCAGCAGCCTGCCTTCATATGGCTACACCTTC
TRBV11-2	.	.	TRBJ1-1	CASSLGIGTEAFF	TGTGCCAGCAGCTTAGGTATAGGCACTGAAGCTTTCTTT
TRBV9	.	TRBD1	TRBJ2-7	CASSPNKDRAYEQYF	TGTGCCAGCAGCCCAAACAAGGACAGGGCTTACGAGCAGTACTTC
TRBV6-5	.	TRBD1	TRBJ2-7	CASKGQGRVEQYF	TGTGCCAGCAAGGGACAGGGGAGGGTCGAGCAGTACTTC
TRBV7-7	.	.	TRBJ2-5	CASSLGGTEQETQYF	TGTGCTAGCAGCTTAGGTGGAACAGAACAAGAGACCCAGTACTTC
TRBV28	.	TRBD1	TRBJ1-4	CASSPGTASNEKLFF	TGTGCCAGCAGTCCGGGGACAGCAAGTAATGAAAAACTGTTTTTT
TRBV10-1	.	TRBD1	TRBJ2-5	CASSSTGKTQYF	TGCGCCAGCAGTTCGACAGGGAAGACCCAGTACTTC
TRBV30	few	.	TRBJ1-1	CAWSWQNTEAFF	TGTGCCTGGAGTTGGCAGAACACTGAAGCTTTCTTT
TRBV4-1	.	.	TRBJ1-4	CASSQVLGAGEKLFF	TGCGCCAGCAGCCAAGTACTCGGGGCGGGGGAAAAACTGTTTTTT
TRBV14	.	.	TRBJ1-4	CASSQGKGPREKLFF	TGTGCCAGCAGCCAAGGGAAGGGGCCGCGCGAAAAACTGTTTTTT
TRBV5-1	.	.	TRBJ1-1	CASSSRGSWDTEAFF	TGCGCCAGCAGCTCTAGGGGGTCCTGGGACACTGAAGCTTTCTTT
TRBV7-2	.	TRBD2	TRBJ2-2	CASSLGLAGSVGELFF	TGTGCCAGCAGCCTGGGACTAGCGGGATCTGTCGGGGAGCTGTTTTTT
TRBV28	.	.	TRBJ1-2	CASSPDRARGYTF	TGTGCCAGCAGCCCGGACCGGGCTCGGGGCTACACCTTC
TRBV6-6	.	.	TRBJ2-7	CASSYGLANEQYF	TGTGCCAGCAGTTACGGGTTAGCCAACGAGCAGTACTTC
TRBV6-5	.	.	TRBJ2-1	CASSYGLGWFF	TGTGCCAGCAGTTACGGGCTAGGTTGGTTCTTC
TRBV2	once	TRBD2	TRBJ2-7	CASSVSPVLAGENPYEQYF	TGTGCCAGCAGTGTAAGTCCGGTACTAGCGGGGGAGAACCCCTACGAGCAGTACTTC
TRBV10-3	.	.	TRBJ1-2	CAISELGQGLNYGYTF	TGTGCCATCAGTGAGCTGGGCCAGGGTCTTAACTATGGCTACACCTTC
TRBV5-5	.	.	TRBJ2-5	CASSLYQPKETQYF	TGTGCCAGCAGCTTATATCAACCCAAAGAGACCCAGTACTTC
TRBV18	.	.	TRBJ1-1	CASSPDSPPAFF	TGTGCCAGCTCGCCGGACAGCCCGCCCGCTTTCTTT
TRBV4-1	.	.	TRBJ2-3	CASSRSGTLSTDTQYF	TGCGCCAGCAGCCGCTCCGGGACTCTAAGCACAGATACGCAGTATTTT
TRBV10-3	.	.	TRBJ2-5	CAISESGAETQYF	TGTGCCATCAGTGAGTCCGGGGCCGAGACCCAGTACTTC
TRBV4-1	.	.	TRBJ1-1	CASSQPSRAPEETEAFF	TGCGCCAGCAGCCAACCCAGCCGAGCGCCGGAGGAAACTGAAGCTTTCTTT
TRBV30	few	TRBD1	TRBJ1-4	CAWSVTGGNEKLFF	TGTGCCTGGAGCGTTACAGGGGGGAATGAAAAACTGTTTTTT
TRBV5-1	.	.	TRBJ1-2	CASSLTQGDGYTF	TGCGCCAGCAGCTTGACCCAGGGCGACGGCTACACCTTC
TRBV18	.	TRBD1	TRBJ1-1	CASSPQINKGAGTEAFF	TGTGCCAGCTCACCACAGATTAATAAGGGGGCAGGGACTGAAGCTTTCTTT
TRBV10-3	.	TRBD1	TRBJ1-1	CAISEQGALGEAFF	TGTGCCATCAGCGAACAGGGGGCTCTTGGTGAAGCTTTCTTT
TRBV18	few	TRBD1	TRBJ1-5	CASSQTGFGNQPQHF	TGTGCCAGCTCACAGACAGGGTTTGGCAATCAGCCCCAGCATTTT
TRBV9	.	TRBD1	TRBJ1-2	CASSVMGQNYGYTF	TGTGCCAGCAGCGTGATGGGACAGAACTATGGCTACACCTTC
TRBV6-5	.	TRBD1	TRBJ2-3	CASSNRDRGPNTQYF	TGTGCCAGCAGCAACCGGGACAGGGGGCCAAATACGCAGTATTTT
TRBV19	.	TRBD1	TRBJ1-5	CASSEGTGVGNQPQHF	TGTGCCAGTAGTGAGGGGACAGGGGTCGGCAATCAGCCCCAGCATTTT
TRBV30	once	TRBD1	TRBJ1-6	CAWSGQGSSPLHF	TGTGCCTGGAGTGGACAGGGTAGTTCACCCCTCCACTTT
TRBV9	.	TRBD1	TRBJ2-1	CASSVSPGTDYNEQFF	TGTGCCAGCAGCGTTTCTCCCGGGACAGACTACAATGAGCAGTTCTTC
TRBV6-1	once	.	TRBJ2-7	CASSAGANSYEQYF	TGTGCCAGCAGTGCCGGGGCCAACTCCTACGAGCAGTACTTC
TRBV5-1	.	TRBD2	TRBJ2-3	CASSLLGGGGPSTDTQYF	TGCGCCAGCAGCTTGCTGGGCGGGGGGGGACCTAGCACAGATACGCAGTATTTT
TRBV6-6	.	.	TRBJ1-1	CASSPATVGTEAFF	TGTGCCAGCAGTCCAGCCACAGTAGGCACTGAAGCTTTCTTT
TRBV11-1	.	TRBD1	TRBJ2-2	CASSQPGQRNTGELFF	TGTGCCAGCAGTCAACCGGGACAGCGAAACACCGGGGAGCTGTTTTTT
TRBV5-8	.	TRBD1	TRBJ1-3	CASSQDRAGNTIYF	TGTGCCAGCAGCCAGGACAGGGCTGGAAACACCATATATTTT
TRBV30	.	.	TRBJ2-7	CAWSMSSYEQYF	TGTGCCTGGAGTATGAGCTCCTACGAGCAGTACTTC
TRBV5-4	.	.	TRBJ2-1	CASSFGSGTNEQFF	TGTGCCAGCAGCTTCGGGTCAGGGACCAATGAGCAGTTCTTC
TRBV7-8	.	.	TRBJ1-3	CASRLGGNTIYF	TGTGCCAGCAGACTAGGGGGAAACACCATATATTTT
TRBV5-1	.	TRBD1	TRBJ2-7	CASSLARGQGAVEQYF	TGCGCCAGCAGCTTGGCCAGGGGACAGGGGGCAGTCGAGCAGTACTTC
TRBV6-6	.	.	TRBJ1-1	CASTLYTEAFF	TGTGCCAGCACCTTGTACACTGAAGCTTTCTTT
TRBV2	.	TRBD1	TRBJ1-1	CASSEWLGGGTEAFF	TGTGCCAGCAGTGAATGGTTAGGGGGCGGCACTGAAGCTTTCTTT
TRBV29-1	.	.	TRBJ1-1	CSVERSMAFF	TGCAGCGTTGAACGGTCGATGGCTTTCTTT
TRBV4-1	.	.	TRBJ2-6	CASSQSRGTGANVLTF	TGCGCCAGCAGCCAGTCTCGGGGGACTGGGGCCAACGTCCTGACTTTC
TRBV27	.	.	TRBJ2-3	CASSLSWTSTDTQYF	TGTGCCAGCAGTTTATCCTGGACTAGCACAGATACGCAGTATTTT